This T cell receptor (beta chain) is drawn from a study of CD8+ T cells in alopecia areata. Study in general: In an open-label trial, patients got 5 to 10 mg tofacitinib twice daily.

Treatment of the sample: oral pan-JAK inhibitor, 5-10 mg twice daily. Of note for this clone: No antigen is known for it.

RNA was isolated and reverse transcribed to cDNA, the sequencing template. Some clones are missing from TCRdb's copy, which holds only in-frame ones; the method was immunoSEQ multiplex PCR. The sample comprises fewer than 250,000 clones, roughly 40% of which are singletons, and around 3% rests with the top ten. V trimming: 7 bases; J trimming: 5 bases; junction bases outside the gene matches: 3. Germline CDR1 GTSNPN, CDR2 SVGIG (reference sequence). The CDR3 has 11 residues. Study-wide results and limits: Higher clonality than in normal scalp was seen in lesional scalp, especially alopecia totalis/universalis.

The clonotype originates from a human donor with alopecia areata. The chain links TRBV30 to TRBJ2-5; 8 bases are shared with TRBD1. The starting material was CD4+ T cells sorted from blood, obtained at approximately week 36, from a patient treated with tofacitinib. CDR3 sequence (DNA): TGTGCCTCGACAGGGGACGAGACCCAGTACTTC. Its protein is CASTGDETQYF. Combining the CDR3 with reference TRBV30 and TRBJ2-5 gives the whole variable domain SQTIHQWPATLVQPVGSPLSLECTVEGTSNPNLYWYRQAAGRGLQLLFYSVGIGQISSEVPQNLSASRPQDRQFILSSKKLLLSDSGFYLCASTGDETQYFGPGTRLLVL.